A selection of T cell receptor beta chains follows, all from one sample in a study of CD8+CD57+ T cells in acquired aplastic anemia. MiXCR was run by TCRdb on the reads, yielding one entry per CDR3 protein. The table lists 250,000 to 350,000 distinct CDR3 sequences, around three fifths of them singletons. Input material: sorted CD4+, CD8+, or CD8+CD57+ T cells (not recorded which) from PBMCs. These receptors all stem from a human donor with aplastic anemia. The CDR3 runs from the conserved cysteine through the conserved F or W. The D gene is left open where the match is weak. Rows may omit the clone size; those that give it use once, few, many or a size class.

j_call v_call d_call clone_size cdr3_aa cdr3_nt
TRBJ2-3 TRBV20-1 - few CSAETSTDTQYF TGCAGTGCTGAGACTAGCACAGATACGCAGTATTTT
TRBJ2-1 TRBV19 - - CASSSDAINEQFF TGTGCCAGTAGTTCAGACGCCATAAATGAGCAGTTCTTC
TRBJ1-6 TRBV7-9 - - CASSLANTLPSPLHF TGTGCCAGCAGCTTAGCGAATACGCTACCTTCACCCCTCCACTTT
TRBJ1-2 TRBV2 - - CARRSNYGYTF TGTGCCAGACGGAGTAACTATGGCTACACCTTC
TRBJ1-5 TRBV24-1 - once CATPRGDSGQPQHF TGTGCCACCCCGAGGGGGGATTCAGGGCAGCCCCAGCATTTT
TRBJ2-7 TRBV7-2 TRBD1 - CASSVVGTEVNEQYF TGTGCCAGCAGCGTAGTCGGGACAGAGGTCAACGAGCAGTACTTC
TRBJ1-2 TRBV11-2 - - CASRSLRGGHGYTF TGTGCCAGCAGGAGTCTGAGGGGAGGCCATGGCTACACCTTC
TRBJ2-5 TRBV20-1 TRBD2 - CSAREGLAGWQGGGQYF TGCAGTGCTAGAGAAGGACTAGCGGGATGGCAAGGGGGGGGCCAGTACTTC
TRBJ1-6 TRBV20-1 - few CSAPDRALGSPLHF TGCAGTGCTCCGGACAGAGCTTTAGGCTCACCCCTCCACTTT
TRBJ2-1 TRBV12-3/TRBV12-4 - - CASSFSQGYNEQFF TGTGCCAGCAGTTTTAGCCAGGGCTACAATGAGCAGTTCTTC
TRBJ2-7 TRBV12-3/TRBV12-4 TRBD1 many CASSLGTGANYEQYF TGTGCCAGCAGTTTAGGGACAGGGGCAAACTACGAGCAGTACTTC
TRBJ2-5 TRBV10-3 TRBD1 - CAISERDRGQETQYF TGTGCCATCAGTGAAAGGGACAGGGGGCAAGAGACCCAGTACTTC
TRBJ2-5 TRBV7-9 - - CASSPYRVWETQYF TGTGCCAGCAGCCCTTACAGGGTATGGGAGACCCAGTACTTC
TRBJ1-1 TRBV20-1 TRBD1 - CSASPATGGTEAFF TGCAGTGCTAGTCCTGCGACAGGGGGCACTGAAGCTTTCTTT
TRBJ2-5 TRBV29-1 TRBD2 - CSVGKGLAGVGETQYF TGCAGCGTTGGGAAGGGACTAGCGGGAGTAGGGGAGACCCAGTACTTC
TRBJ1-6 TRBV10-3 - - CASTENSPLHF TGTGCCAGCACCGAGAATTCACCCCTCCACTTT
TRBJ2-1 TRBV5-6 - - CASSVGIYNEQFF TGTGCCAGCAGCGTGGGAATTTACAATGAGCAGTTCTTC
TRBJ1-1 TRBV29-1 TRBD1 - CSVEGKGATTGAFF TGCAGCGTTGAAGGGAAGGGGGCGACCACTGGAGCTTTCTTT
TRBJ2-3 TRBV7-3 - - CASSLTGGPPSTDTQYF TGTGCCAGCAGCTTAACGGGGGGGCCGCCTAGCACAGATACGCAGTATTTT
TRBJ2-6 TRBV24-1 TRBD1 - CATSDPGQVRLGANVLTF TGTGCCACCAGTGATCCCGGACAGGTCCGACTCGGGGCCAACGTCCTGACTTTC
TRBJ2-7 TRBV5-1 TRBD1 - CASSQGQGFEQYF TGCGCCAGCAGCCAGGGACAGGGTTTCGAGCAGTACTTC
TRBJ2-7 TRBV10-2 - - CASSEDRMNEQYF TGCGCCAGCAGTGAGGACAGAATGAACGAGCAGTACTTC
TRBJ2-2 TRBV2 - many CASSRSPGNTGELFF TGTGCCAGCAGTCGTTCCCCGGGGAACACCGGGGAGCTGTTTTTT
TRBJ2-2 TRBV19 - few CASSMISPGELFF TGTGCCAGTAGTATGATTAGCCCCGGGGAGCTGTTTTTT
TRBJ1-6 TRBV6-1 - - CASSQGELRNSPLHF TGTGCCAGCAGCCAAGGGGAGCTACGGAATTCACCCCTCCACTTT
TRBJ2-7 TRBV11-3 - many CASSVRPSAEQYF TGTGCCAGCAGTGTGAGACCTTCGGCCGAGCAGTACTTC
TRBJ1-2 TRBV18 - few CASSPRTGVTLHYGYTF TGTGCCAGCTCACCAAGAACAGGAGTAACTCTGCACTATGGCTACACCTTC
TRBJ2-1 TRBV7-6 TRBD2 few CASSSMTSGKNEQFF TGTGCCAGCAGCTCAATGACTAGCGGGAAAAATGAGCAGTTCTTC
TRBJ2-1 TRBV25-1 - many CASSELGNEQFF TGTGCCAGCAGTGAATTGGGCAATGAGCAGTTCTTC
TRBJ2-7 TRBV24-1 - - CATSDPRLGSYEQYF TGTGCCACCAGTGATCCCAGACTAGGTTCCTACGAGCAGTACTTC
TRBJ1-6 TRBV7-2 - - CASSTHYSPLHF TGTGCCAGCAGCACTCATTATTCACCCCTCCACTTT
TRBJ2-7 TRBV25-1 TRBD2 many CASRWGGSYEQYF TGTGCCAGCAGATGGGGCGGGAGTTACGAGCAGTACTTC
TRBJ1-1 TRBV19 TRBD1 - CASIPTGGKNTEAFF TGTGCCAGTATTCCAACAGGGGGGAAGAACACTGAAGCTTTCTTT
TRBJ1-6 TRBV5-1 - many CASSLGTVNNSPLHF TGCGCCAGCAGCTTGGGGACAGTCAATAATTCACCCCTCCACTTT
TRBJ2-5 TRBV7-2 - - CASHLGPQGSQETQYF TGTGCCAGCCACTTAGGGCCCCAGGGAAGCCAAGAGACCCAGTACTTC
TRBJ1-2 TRBV2 TRBD1 many CASSISGTASYGYTF TGTGCCAGCAGTATTTCCGGGACAGCCTCTTATGGCTACACCTTC
TRBJ2-1 TRBV6-6 - many CASTKLGNEQFF TGTGCCAGCACCAAACTGGGCAATGAGCAGTTCTTC
TRBJ2-3 TRBV20-1 - few CSAPDRSTDTQYF TGCAGTGCTCCGGACCGTTCCACAGATACGCAGTATTTT
TRBJ2-2 TRBV20-1 - - CSAPIYTGELFF TGCAGTGCACCAATATACACCGGGGAGCTGTTTTTT
TRBJ2-5 TRBV5-1 TRBD2 many CASSPPGLAGGRETQYF TGCGCCAGCAGCCCCCCGGGACTAGCGGGAGGTCGAGAGACCCAGTACTTC
TRBJ2-1 TRBV2 TRBD2 - CASRERLALNEQFF TGTGCCAGCAGGGAAAGACTAGCGCTTAATGAGCAGTTCTTC
TRBJ2-7 TRBV7-2 - once CASSLIPYEQYF TGTGCCAGCAGCTTAATACCTTACGAGCAGTACTTC
TRBJ1-3 TRBV5-6 TRBD1 many CASSLVGEGASGNTIYF TGTGCCAGCAGCTTGGTTGGGGAGGGGGCCTCTGGAAACACCATATATTTT
TRBJ1-2 TRBV11-3 TRBD1 - CASSLGGQGKGYTF TGTGCCAGCAGCTTAGGAGGACAGGGGAAAGGCTACACCTTC
TRBJ1-1 TRBV20-1 - - CSASQGRDTEAFF TGCAGTGCTAGTCAGGGAAGGGACACTGAAGCTTTCTTT
TRBJ2-1 TRBV19 - - CASSWQPYNEQFF TGTGCCAGTAGTTGGCAGCCCTACAATGAGCAGTTCTTC
TRBJ1-5 TRBV7-8 - - CASSVGQISDQPQHF TGTGCCAGCAGCGTCGGACAGATCTCGGATCAGCCCCAGCATTTT
TRBJ2-7 TRBV6-5 TRBD2 many CASSRGTSGSLYSEQYF TGTGCCAGCAGCCGCGGGACTAGCGGGAGCCTCTATAGCGAGCAGTACTTC
TRBJ2-7 TRBV20-1 TRBD2 - CSALSGTSGLSYEQYF TGCAGTGCCTTATCCGGGACTAGCGGCCTTAGCTACGAGCAGTACTTC
TRBJ2-2 TRBV10-3 - once CASSAYVHNTGELFF TGTGCCAGCAGTGCTTACGTGCACAACACCGGGGAGCTGTTTTTT
TRBJ2-5 TRBV7-8 TRBD2 - CASSPRLAGIETQYF TGTGCCAGCAGCCCCCGACTAGCGGGAATAGAGACCCAGTACTTC
TRBJ1-2 TRBV19 - few CASRGGHLYGYTF TGTGCCAGTAGGGGGGGCCACCTCTATGGCTACACCTTC
TRBJ2-7 TRBV20-1 - - CSARDRTAGPVPYEQYF TGCAGTGCTAGAGATCGGACAGCGGGGCCGGTCCCCTACGAGCAGTACTTC
TRBJ1-1 TRBV29-1 - - CSVRNGNTEAFF TGCAGCGTTAGAAATGGGAACACTGAAGCTTTCTTT
TRBJ1-2 TRBV7-2 - - CASSLIVVPRKLGYTF TGTGCCAGCAGCTTAATAGTGGTACCGAGAAAGCTCGGCTACACCTTC
TRBJ2-1 TRBV12-3/TRBV12-4 - many CASSLGAGSNPYNEQFF TGTGCCAGCAGTTTAGGTGCAGGGTCCAACCCCTACAATGAGCAGTTCTTC
TRBJ2-3 TRBV12-3/TRBV12-4 - - CASNRGTADTQYF TGTGCCAGCAATCGGGGAACGGCAGATACGCAGTATTTT
TRBJ2-1 TRBV19 - - CASKETGNEQFF TGTGCCAGTAAGGAAACCGGCAATGAGCAGTTCTTC
TRBJ2-2 TRBV5-1 - many CASSFSTVNTGELFF TGCGCCAGCAGCTTCTCCACGGTGAACACCGGGGAGCTGTTTTTT
TRBJ1-2 TRBV10-3 TRBD1 - CAIRGQGVQYGYTF TGTGCCATCAGGGGACAGGGGGTTCAGTATGGCTACACCTTC